This T cell receptor (beta chain) appears in the sequencing data of a study of early T cells in non-severe SARS-CoV-2 infection. This clonotype was recorded many times. The protocol attached unique molecular identifiers to individual cDNA molecules. Using its own MiXCR run on the 5' RACE reads, TCRdb lists one record per CDR3 protein. The sample yields about 27,000 distinct CDR3 sequences, 5% to 7% seen once. Trimming removed 4 bases from V and 2 bases from J, with 8 bases in between. Looked up from germline, CDR1 is SGHRS and CDR2 is YFSETQ. The CDR3 loop spans 13 amino acids. Sequenced input: whole blood. V and J are TRBV5-1 and TRBJ2-3; D not certain. The source of this sequence is an adult who was a healthcare worker with PCR-confirmed SARS-CoV-2 infection or an uninfected control (not recorded which). CDR3 DNA sequence: TGCGCCAGCAGCGGGAACCCCACAGATACGCAGTATTTT. Encoded protein: CASSGNPTDTQYF.